Described below is a single T cell receptor beta chain sequence and its context. Its antigen is undetermined. Measured with immunoSEQ multiplex PCR; TCRdb has only the in-frame clones, and not every one. The sample lists tens of thousands of clones; 70% to 85% were seen once. The entry originates in a study of a mutant IDH1 vaccine in newly diagnosed glioma. About the research overall: Vaccination was launched 4-6 weeks after radiotherapy alone, or with temozolomide cycles. The V12 visit happened in week 35, and the V13 visit happened in week 47.

This CDR3 spans 16 amino acids. V was shortened by 0 bases and J by 4 bases, with 13 bases between the two germline ends. Germline CDR1 MRHNA, CDR2 SNTAGT. Time point here: week 47, end of study. Doses consisted of 300 ug of mutant IDH1 20-mer peptide each, paired with topical imiquimod. Each of the donors came in with new WHO grade 3 or 4 astrocytomas that were IDH1-mutant and ATRX-lost. The V and J genes are TRBV6-4 and TRBJ2-1; TRBD2 is a possible D gene (6 bases). The sequence came from a man aged 50 or older with glioma. The specimen comprised PBMCs, sampled from a glioma patient whose treatment included an IDH1 peptide vaccine. In DNA, the CDR3 is TGTGCCAGCAGTGACTCCGGGGGAGGAGGATACAATGAGCAGTTCTTC. This translates into CASSDSGGGGYNEQFF.